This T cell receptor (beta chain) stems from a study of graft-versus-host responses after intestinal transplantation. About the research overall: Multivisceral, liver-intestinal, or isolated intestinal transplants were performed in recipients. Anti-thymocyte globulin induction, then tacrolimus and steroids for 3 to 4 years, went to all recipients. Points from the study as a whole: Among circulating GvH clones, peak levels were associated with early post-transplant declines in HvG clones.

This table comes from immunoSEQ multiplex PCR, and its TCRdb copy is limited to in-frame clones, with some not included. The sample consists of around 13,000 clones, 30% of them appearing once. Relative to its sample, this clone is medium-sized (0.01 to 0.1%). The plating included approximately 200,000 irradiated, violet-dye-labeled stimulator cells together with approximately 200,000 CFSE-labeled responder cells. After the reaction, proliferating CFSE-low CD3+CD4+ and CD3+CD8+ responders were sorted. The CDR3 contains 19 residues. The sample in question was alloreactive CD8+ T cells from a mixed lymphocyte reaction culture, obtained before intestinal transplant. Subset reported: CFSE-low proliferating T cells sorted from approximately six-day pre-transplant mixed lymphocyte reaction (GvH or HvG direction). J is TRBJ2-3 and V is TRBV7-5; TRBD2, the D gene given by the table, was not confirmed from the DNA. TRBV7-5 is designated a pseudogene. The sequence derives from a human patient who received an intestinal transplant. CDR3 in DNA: TGTGCCAGAGAGGAAGACGGACTAGCGGGAGGGGACAGCACAGATACGCAGTATTTT. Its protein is CAREEDGLAGGDSTDTQYF.